The table lists the clone carrying this TCR beta chain with a few counts. Its antigen is undetermined. The data were taken from a study of T-cell reconstitution after alpha-beta-depleted transplantation in children. Broader study findings: One year after transplant, T-cell counts and diversity came mostly from newly produced T cells.

Unique molecular identifiers were incorporated when the TCRbeta library was constructed. TCRdb passed the PCR reads through MiXCR, listing each CDR3 protein once. The table records approximately 82,000 distinct CDR3 sequences, approximately 18% of them present only once. Trimming cost V 6 bases and J 4 bases; bases outside gene matches: 5. This CDR3 region has 13 residues. The sequenced sample was PBMCs, mostly from graft donor cells, obtained 360 days after TCRalphabeta/CD19-depleted stem cell transplant. This receptor was identified in a male patient between 2 and 15 years old who had a stem cell transplant for acute lymphoblastic leukemia, so the T cells may come from the graft donor. J is TRBJ1-2 and V is TRBV12-3 or TRBV12-4; 7 bases map to TRBD1. This CDR3 is CASRMTGFYGYTF. The DNA for the CDR3 is TGTGCCAGCAGGATGACAGGGTTCTATGGCTACACCTTC.